The present T cell receptor (beta chain) was sequenced within a study of lymphopenia after photon versus proton radiotherapy. Study results and limitations: Authors raise, but do not show, better survival with proton therapy. Proton therapy kept repertoires fairly stable, unlike photons, which gained effector/memory cells.

TCRdb's copy holds only in-frame clones and misses some; the assay was immunoSEQ multiplex PCR. The sample contains about 25,000 clones, less than 90% of which appear only once. CDR1 LNHDA and CDR2 SQIVND come from the germline V gene (reference sequence). CDR3 length: 15 residues. V lost 6 bases to trimming and J lost 3 bases; unmatched junction nucleotides: 8. For this clone: Its antigen is not known.

This sequence was found in a woman aged 45-65 years with pancreatic cancer. The gene calls are TRBV19 and TRBJ2-5, with 9 bases aligning to TRBD1. The sequencing here drew on peripheral blood, taken from a patient treated with photon-based radiotherapy. The CDR3 reads CASSELGTGKETQYF. CDR3 DNA sequence: TGTGCCAGTAGCGAGCTCGGGACAGGGAAAGAGACCCAGTACTTC.